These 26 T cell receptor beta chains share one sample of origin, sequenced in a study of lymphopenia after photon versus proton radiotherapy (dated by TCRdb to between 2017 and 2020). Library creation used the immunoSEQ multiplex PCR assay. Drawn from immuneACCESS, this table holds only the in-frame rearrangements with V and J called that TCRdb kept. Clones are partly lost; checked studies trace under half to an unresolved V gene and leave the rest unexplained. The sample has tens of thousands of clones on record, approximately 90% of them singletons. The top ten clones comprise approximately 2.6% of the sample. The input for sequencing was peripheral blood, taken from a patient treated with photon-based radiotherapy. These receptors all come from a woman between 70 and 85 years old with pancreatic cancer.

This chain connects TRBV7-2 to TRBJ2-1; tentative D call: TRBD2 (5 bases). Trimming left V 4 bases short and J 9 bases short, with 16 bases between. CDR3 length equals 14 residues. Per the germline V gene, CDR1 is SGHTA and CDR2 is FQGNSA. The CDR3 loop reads CASSSMTLAGEQFF. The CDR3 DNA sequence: TGTGCCAGCAGCTCCATGACCTTGGCGGGTGAGCAGTTCTTC. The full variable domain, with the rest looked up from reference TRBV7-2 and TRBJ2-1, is GAGVSQSPSNKVTEKGKDVELRCDPISGHTALYWYRQSLGQGLEFLIYFQGNSAPDKSGLPSDRFSAERTGGSVSTLTIQRTQQEDSAVYLCASSSMTLAGEQFFGPGTRLTVL.

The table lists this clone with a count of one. The CDR3 is CSVVGTDVYEQYF. The CDR3 bases are TGCAGCGTTGTTGGGACAGATGTCTACGAGCAGTACTTC. V gene TRBV29-1 combines with J gene TRBJ2-7; the match to TRBD1 covers 7 bases. Germline V gene sequence: CDR1 SQVTM, CDR2 ANQGSEA. The junction had 6 bases not matched to a gene; V was cut back by 4 bases and J by 3 bases. CDR3 length equals 13 residues.

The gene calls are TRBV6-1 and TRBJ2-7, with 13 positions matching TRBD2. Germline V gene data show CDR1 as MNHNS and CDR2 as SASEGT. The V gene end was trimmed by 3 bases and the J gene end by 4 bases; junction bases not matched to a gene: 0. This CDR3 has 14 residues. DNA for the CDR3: TGTGCCAGCAGTGAGACTAGCGGGAGGTACGAGCAGTACTTC. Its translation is CASSETSGRYEQYF.

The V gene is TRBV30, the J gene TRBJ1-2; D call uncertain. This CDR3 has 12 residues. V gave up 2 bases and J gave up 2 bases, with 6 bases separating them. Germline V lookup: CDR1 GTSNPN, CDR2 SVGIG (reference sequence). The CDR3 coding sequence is TGTGCCTGGAGTCACAGCAACTATGGCTACACCTTC. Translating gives CAWSHSNYGYTF.

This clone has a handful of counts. CDR3 loop: CATQSRGLEQYF. The DNA for the CDR3 is TGTGCCACCCAGTCCAGGGGGCTCGAGCAGTACTTC. This chain joins TRBV6-1 and TRBJ2-7, with 8 positions matching TRBD1. This CDR3 spans 12 amino acids. V lost 10 bases, J lost 6 bases, and 8 bases stayed unmatched. Germline CDR1 and CDR2: MNHNS and SASEGT.

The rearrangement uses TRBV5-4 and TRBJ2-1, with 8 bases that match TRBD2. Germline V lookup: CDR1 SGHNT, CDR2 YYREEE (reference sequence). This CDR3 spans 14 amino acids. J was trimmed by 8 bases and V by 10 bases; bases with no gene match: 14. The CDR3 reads CAGRAAGAADEQFF. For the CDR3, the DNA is TGTGCCGGGAGGGCAGCGGGAGCCGCTGATGAGCAGTTCTTC.

This CDR3 is CASSPLRLAGGLYNEQFF. In nucleotides, the CDR3 is TGTGCCAGCTCACCACTAAGACTAGCGGGAGGGCTGTACAATGAGCAGTTCTTC. The J gene is TRBJ2-1, the V gene TRBV18; 14 positions match TRBD2. Germline trimming cut 1 base from V and 4 bases from J; bases unmatched to any gene: 6. Germline CDR1 and CDR2: KGHSH and LQKENI. The CDR3 sequence is 18 residues long.

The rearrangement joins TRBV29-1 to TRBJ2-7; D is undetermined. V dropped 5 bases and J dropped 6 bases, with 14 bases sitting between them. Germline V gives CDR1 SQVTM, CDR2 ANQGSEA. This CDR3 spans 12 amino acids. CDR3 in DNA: TGCAGCGTTTCGGATGGGTGGTCCGAGCAGTACTTC. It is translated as CSVSDGWSEQYF.

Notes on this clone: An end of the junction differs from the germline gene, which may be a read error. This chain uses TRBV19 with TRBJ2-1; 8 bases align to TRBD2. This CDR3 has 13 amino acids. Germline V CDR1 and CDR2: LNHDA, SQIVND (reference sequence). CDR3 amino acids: CASSIGLANEQFF. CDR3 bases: TGTGCCAGTAGCATAGGACTAGCCAATGAGCAGTTCTTC. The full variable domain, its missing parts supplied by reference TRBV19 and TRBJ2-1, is DGGITQSPKYLFRKEGQNVTLSCEQNLNHDAMYWYRQDPGQGLRLIYYSQIVNDFQKGDIAEGYSVSREKKESFPLTVTSAQKNPTAFYLCASSIGLANEQFFGPGTRLTVL.

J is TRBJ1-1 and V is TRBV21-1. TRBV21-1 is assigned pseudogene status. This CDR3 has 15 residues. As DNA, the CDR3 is TGTGCCAGCAGCTTTAACGTTCAGACGAACACTGAAGCTTTCTTT. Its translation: CASSFNVQTNTEAFF.

CDR3 bases: TGTGCCAGCAGTTCCGGGGGTCGGAGATCTGGAAACACCATATATTTT. Translated: CASSSGGRRSGNTIYF. The rearrangement uses TRBV6-5 and TRBJ1-3, with D possibly being TRBD1 (5 bases). This CDR3 has 16 residues. V was shortened by 4 bases and J by 1 base, with 14 bases between the two germline ends. The germline CDR1 and CDR2 sequences are MNHEY and SVGAGI.

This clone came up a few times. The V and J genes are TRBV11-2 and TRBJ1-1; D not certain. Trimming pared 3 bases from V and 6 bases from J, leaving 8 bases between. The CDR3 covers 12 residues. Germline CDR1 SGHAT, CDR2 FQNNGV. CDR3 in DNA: TGTGCCAGCAGCTTCGTTTCGGCTGAAGCTTTCTTT. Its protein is CASSFVSAEAFF.

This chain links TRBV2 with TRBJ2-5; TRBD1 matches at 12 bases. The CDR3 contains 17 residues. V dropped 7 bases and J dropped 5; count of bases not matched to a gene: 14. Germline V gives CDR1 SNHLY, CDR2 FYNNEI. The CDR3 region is CASMSGRGQGARETQYF. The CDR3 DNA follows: TGTGCCAGCATGTCGGGCAGGGGACAGGGGGCGAGGGAGACCCAGTACTTC.

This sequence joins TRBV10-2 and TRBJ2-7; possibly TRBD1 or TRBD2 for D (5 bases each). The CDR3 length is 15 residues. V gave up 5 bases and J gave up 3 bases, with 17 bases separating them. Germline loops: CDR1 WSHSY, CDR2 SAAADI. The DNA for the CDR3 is TGCGCCAGCAGTCTGGGGGTCGCTCTGGGCTACGAGCAGTACTTC. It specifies CASSLGVALGYEQYF.

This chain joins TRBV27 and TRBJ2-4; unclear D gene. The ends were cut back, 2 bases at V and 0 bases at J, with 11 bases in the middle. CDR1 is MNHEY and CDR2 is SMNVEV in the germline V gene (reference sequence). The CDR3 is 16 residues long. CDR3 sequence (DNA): TGTGCCAGCAGTTTAAACCCCACCCTAGCCAAAAACATTCAGTACTTC. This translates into CASSLNPTLAKNIQYF.

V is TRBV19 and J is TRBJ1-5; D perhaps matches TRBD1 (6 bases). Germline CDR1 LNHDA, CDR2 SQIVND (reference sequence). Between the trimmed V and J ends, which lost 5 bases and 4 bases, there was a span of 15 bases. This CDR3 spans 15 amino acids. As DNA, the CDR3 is TGTGCCAGTAGTCTAGGGGGGGGCCGTAATCAGCCCCAGCATTTT. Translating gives CASSLGGGRNQPQHF. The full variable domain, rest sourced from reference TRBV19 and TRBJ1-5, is DGGITQSPKYLFRKEGQNVTLSCEQNLNHDAMYWYRQDPGQGLRLIYYSQIVNDFQKGDIAEGYSVSREKKESFPLTVTSAQKNPTAFYLCASSLGGGRNQPQHFGDGTRLSIL.

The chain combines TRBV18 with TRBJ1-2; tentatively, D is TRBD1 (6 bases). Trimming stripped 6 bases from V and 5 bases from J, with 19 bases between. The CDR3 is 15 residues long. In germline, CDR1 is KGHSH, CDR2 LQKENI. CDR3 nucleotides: TGTGCCAGCTCGAAGCAGTCGGGGGCGATGTATGGCTACACCTTC. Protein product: CASSKQSGAMYGYTF.

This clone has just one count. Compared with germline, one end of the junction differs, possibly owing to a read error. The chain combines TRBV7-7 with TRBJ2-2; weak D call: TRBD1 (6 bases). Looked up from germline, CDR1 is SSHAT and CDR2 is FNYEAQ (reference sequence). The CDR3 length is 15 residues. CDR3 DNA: TGTGCTAGCAGCTTAGGTACAGGGCCCACCGGGGAGCTGTTTTTT. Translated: CASSLGTGPTGELFF.

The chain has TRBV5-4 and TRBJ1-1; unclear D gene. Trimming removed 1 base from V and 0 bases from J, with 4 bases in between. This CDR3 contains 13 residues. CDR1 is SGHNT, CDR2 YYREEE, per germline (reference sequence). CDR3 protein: CASSLSVNTEAFF. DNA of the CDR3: TGTGCCAGCAGCTTGTCCGTGAACACTGAAGCTTTCTTT.

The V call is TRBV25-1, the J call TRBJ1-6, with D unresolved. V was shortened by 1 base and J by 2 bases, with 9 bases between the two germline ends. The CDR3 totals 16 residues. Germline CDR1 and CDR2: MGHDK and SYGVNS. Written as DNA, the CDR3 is TGTGCCAGCAGTGAATTAGGCAGAACCTATAATTCACCCCTCCACTTT. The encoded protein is CASSELGRTYNSPLHF.

The CDR3 sequence: CASRASGRAYEQYF. For the CDR3, the DNA is TGTGCCAGCAGAGCTAGCGGGAGGGCCTACGAGCAGTACTTC. This chain links TRBV25-1 with TRBJ2-7; the match to TRBD2 covers 12 bases. Germline lookup yields CDR1 MGHDK and CDR2 SYGVNS. V shed 6 bases, J shed 2 bases, and the junction held 2 bases outside the gene matches. This CDR3 region has 14 residues.

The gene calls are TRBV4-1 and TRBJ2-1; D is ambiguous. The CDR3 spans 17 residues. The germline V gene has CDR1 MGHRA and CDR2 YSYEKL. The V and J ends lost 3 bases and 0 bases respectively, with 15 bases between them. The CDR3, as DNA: TGCGCCAGCAGCCAGGTACCCCCGAGCCGCTCCTACAATGAGCAGTTCTTC. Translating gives CASSQVPPSRSYNEQFF.

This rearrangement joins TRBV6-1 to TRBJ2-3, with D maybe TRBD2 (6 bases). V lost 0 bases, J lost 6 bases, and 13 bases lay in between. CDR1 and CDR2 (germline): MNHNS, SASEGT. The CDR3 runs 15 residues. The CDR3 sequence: CASSEAAGSGDTQYF. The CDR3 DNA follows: TGTGCCAGCAGTGAAGCGGCGGGGTCCGGGGATACGCAGTATTTT.

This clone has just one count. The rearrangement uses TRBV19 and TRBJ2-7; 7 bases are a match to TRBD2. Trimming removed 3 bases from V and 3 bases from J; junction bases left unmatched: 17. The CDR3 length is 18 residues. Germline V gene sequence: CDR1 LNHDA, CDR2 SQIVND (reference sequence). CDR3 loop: CASSIPGLGRELVYEQYF. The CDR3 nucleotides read TGTGCCAGTAGTATTCCCGGTTTGGGGCGGGAGCTCGTCTACGAGCAGTACTTC.

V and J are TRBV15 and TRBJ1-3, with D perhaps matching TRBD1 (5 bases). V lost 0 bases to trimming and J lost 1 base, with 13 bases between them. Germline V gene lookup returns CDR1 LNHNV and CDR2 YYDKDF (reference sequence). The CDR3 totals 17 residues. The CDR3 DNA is TGTGCCACCAGCAGAGAGAAGGGGATTTCTTCTGGAAACACCATATATTTT. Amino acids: CATSREKGISSGNTIYF.

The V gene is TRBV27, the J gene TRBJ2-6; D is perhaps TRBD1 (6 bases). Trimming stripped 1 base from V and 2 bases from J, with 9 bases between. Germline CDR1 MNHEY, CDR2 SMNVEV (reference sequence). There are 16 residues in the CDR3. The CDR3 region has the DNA TGTGCCAGCAGTTTATGGCAGGGGACTGGGGCCAACGTCCTGACTTTC. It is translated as CASSLWQGTGANVLTF.